In this sample, the clone carrying this T cell receptor beta chain turned up a few times. One junction end disagrees with the germline gene, perhaps due to a read error. The data derive from a study of blood T cells in healthy people across ages. Study in general: Template switching retrieved approximately one barcoded beta molecule for each two T cells.

Combining a sample-barcoded 5' primer with a J-beta primer mix, a second PCR ran for roughly 7 to 12 cycles. TCRdb independently ran MiXCR on the 5' RACE reads; one entry per CDR3 protein. The table lists roughly 560,000 distinct CDR3 sequences, nearly 25% of them singletons. The V gene's germline CDR1 is SGHRS and CDR2 YFSETQ. CDR3 length: 13 amino acids. These data also featured in a second study, about T cells of mothers and their children. Per that study: At a rate of approximately 1.5 ug per 15 ul, cDNA synthesis received all of the extracted RNA. Related mother-child pairs shared marginally more repertoire than unrelated pairs, though not significantly.

This receptor was identified in a boy younger than 18 in good health. Sequenced input: blood. This rearrangement joins TRBV5-1 to TRBJ1-5; TRBD1 matches at 9 bases. CDR3 coding DNA: TGTGCCAGCAGCTTAGGACAGGGGCAGCCCCAGCATTTT. This translates into CASSLGQGQPQHF. Full variable domain (rest looked up from reference TRBV5-1 and TRBJ1-5): KAGVTQTPRYLIKTRGQQVTLSCSPISGHRSVSWYQQTPGQGLQFLFEYFSETQRNKGNFPGRFSGRQFSNSRSEMNVSTLELGDSALYLCASSLGQGQPQHFGDGTRLSIL.